The source of this TCR beta chain is a study of response to subunit inactivated influenza vaccine. Points from the study as a whole: The authors suggested that few new T cells are recruited per seasonal influenza vaccination.

TCRdb ran MiXCR on the RT-PCR reads and lists one entry per CDR3 protein. The sample contains 300,000 to 350,000 distinct CDR3 sequences, roughly a fifth of which appear only once. V dropped 1 base and J dropped 0 bases, with 6 bases sitting between them. The CDR3 extends over 15 amino acids. CDR1 LGHNA and CDR2 YSLEER come from the germline V gene. Concerning this clonotype itself: What it recognizes is unknown. It may be a read error: a sequence one base away is much more abundant.

This chain joins TRBV4-3 and TRBJ1-4, with TRBD1 as a possible D gene (5 bases). The TCR originated in a man in his fifties or sixties who received an inactivated influenza vaccine. The starting material was PBMCs from blood, obtained around 22 months after vaccination. The CDR3 reads CASSQGQSTNEKLFF. The CDR3 nucleotides are TGCGCCAGCAGCCAAGGACAGTCAACTAATGAAAAACTGTTTTTT.